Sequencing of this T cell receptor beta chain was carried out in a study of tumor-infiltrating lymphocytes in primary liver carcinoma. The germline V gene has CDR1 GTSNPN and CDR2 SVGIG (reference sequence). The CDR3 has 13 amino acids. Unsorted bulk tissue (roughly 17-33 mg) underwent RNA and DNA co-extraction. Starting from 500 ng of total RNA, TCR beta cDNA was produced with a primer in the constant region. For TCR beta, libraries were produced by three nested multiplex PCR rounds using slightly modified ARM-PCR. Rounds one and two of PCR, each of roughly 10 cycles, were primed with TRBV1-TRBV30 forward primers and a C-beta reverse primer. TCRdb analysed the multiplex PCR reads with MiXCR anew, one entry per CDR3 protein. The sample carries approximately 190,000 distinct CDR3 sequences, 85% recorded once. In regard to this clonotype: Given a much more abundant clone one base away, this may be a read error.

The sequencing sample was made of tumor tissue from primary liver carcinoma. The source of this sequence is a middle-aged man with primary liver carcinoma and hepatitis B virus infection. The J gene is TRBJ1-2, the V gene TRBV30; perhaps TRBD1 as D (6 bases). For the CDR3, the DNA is TGTGCCAGGAGGGCGACAGGTGACTATGGCTACACCTTC. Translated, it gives CARRATGDYGYTF.